The TCR beta chain described here comes from a study of neoadjuvant anti-PD-1 for oral cavity cancer. At the level of the study: Patients without progression got a fourth dose around day 43.

CDR1 and CDR2 (germline): SGHVS, FQNEAQ. The CDR3 consists of 12 residues. This table comes from immunoSEQ multiplex PCR, and its TCRdb copy is limited to in-frame clones, with some not included. The sample records some 20,000 clones, roughly three quarters being singletons. The chain carries TRBV7-8 and TRBJ2-2; 7 nucleotides agree with TRBD2. This TCR came from a person aged 40-85 years with oral cavity squamous cell carcinoma. The sequences come from PBMCs, collected before nivolumab (anti-PD-1) treatment. CDR3 residues: CMGGTNTGELFF. Here the CDR3 DNA reads TGTATGGGAGGGACGAACACCGGGGAGCTGTTTTTT.